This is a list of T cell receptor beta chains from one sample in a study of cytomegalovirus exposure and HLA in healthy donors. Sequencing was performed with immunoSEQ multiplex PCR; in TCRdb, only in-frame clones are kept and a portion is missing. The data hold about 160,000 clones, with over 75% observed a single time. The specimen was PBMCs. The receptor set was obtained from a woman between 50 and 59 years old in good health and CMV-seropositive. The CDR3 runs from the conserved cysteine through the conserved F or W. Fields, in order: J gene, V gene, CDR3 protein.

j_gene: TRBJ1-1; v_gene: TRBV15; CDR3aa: CATSSQRGQGNTEAFF
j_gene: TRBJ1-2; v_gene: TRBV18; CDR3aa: CASSPNRPQGYTF
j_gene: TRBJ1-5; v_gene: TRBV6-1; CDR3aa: CASSVRGDSNQPQHF
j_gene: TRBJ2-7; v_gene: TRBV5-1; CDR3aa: CASSLDRGAHEQYF
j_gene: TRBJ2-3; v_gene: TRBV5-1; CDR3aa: CASSTGSASPSTDTQYF
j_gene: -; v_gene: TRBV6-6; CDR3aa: CASSYSPQGGDYEQYF
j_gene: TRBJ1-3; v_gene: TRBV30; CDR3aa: CAWRLSGAGNTIYF
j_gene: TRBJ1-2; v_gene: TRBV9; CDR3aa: CASSATGGGYGYTF
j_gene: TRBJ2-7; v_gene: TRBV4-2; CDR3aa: CASSHRGLAGVAGPSYEQYF
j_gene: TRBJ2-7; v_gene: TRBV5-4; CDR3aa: CASSPDRGSYEQYF
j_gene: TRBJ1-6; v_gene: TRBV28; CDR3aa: CASSSGTGDSPLHF
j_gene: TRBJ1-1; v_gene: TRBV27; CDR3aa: CASSLQENTEAFF
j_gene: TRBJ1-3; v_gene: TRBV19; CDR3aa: CASSQGFSGNTIYF
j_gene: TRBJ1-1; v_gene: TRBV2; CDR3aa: CGAGANTEAFF
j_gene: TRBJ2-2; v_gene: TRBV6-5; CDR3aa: CASGRQKFGGELFF
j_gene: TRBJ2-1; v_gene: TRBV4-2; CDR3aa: CASSQALDEQFF
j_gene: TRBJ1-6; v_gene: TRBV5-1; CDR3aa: CASGQGHNSPLHF
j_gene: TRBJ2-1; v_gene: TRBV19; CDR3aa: CASSIRGQGAFNEQFF
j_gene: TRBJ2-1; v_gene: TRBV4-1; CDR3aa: CASSQPGNNEQFF
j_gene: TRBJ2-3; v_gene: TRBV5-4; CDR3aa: CASSLAGDTDTQYF
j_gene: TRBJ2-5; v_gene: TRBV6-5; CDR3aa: CASTGQGDYQETQYF
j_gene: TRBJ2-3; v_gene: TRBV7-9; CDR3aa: CASSITQSADTQYF
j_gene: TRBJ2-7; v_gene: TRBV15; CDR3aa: CATSPGQYEQYF
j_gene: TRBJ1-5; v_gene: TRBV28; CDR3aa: CASRQGQSNQPQHF
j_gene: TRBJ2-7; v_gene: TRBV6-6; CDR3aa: CASSSGTGASEQYF
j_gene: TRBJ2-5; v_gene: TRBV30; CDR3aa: CAWTRLAGATYQETQYF
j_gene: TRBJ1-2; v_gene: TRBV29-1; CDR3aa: CSVEGHREDYTF
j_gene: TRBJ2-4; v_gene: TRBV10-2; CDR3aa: CASSETGAAKNIQYF
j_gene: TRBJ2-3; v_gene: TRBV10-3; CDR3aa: CAITDLRVGTDTQYF
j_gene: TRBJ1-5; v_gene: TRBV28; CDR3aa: CASKMRQREKPQHF
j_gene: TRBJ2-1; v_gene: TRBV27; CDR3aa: CASKRTSVNEQFF
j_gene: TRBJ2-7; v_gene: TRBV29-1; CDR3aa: CSALGQASSYEQYF
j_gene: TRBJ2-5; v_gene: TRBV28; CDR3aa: CASSLPDSQETQYF
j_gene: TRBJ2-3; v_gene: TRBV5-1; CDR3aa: CASRTGPTDTQYF
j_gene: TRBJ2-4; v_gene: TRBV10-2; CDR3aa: CASSETSGSTAKNIQYF
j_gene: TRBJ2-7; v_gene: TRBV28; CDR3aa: CASSFGARTGVNYEQYF
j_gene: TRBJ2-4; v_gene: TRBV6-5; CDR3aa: CASNAPGAKNIQYF
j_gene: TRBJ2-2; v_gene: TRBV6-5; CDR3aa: CATTGPGNTGELFF
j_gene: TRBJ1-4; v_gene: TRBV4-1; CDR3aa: CASRKGGRINEKLFF
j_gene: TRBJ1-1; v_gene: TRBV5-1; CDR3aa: CASSLAKNTEAFF
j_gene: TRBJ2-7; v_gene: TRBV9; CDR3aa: CASSVGLAGGYHEQYF
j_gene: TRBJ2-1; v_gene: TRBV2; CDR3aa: CASRGGGFAQFF
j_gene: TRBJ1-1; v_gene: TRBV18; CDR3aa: CASSPRTVTEAFF
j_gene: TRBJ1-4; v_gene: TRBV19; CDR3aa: CASRRQLGEKLFF
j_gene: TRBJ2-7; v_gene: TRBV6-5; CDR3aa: CASSYSGGQLPYEQYF
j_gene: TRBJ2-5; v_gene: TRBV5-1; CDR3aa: CASSPRGARRETQYF
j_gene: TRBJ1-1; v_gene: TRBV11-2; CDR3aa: CASSPGWTGSEAFF